This T cell receptor beta chain was obtained from a study of cytomegalovirus exposure and HLA in healthy donors. The study's findings and limits: Analyses of presence/absence relied on an assumption of roughly uniform sequencing depth across donors. Indistinguishability led to the exclusion of some V segments, TRBV6-2 and TRBV6-3 included. Several of the most significant clusters were apparently associated with common viral pathogens in a later analysis.

This CDR3 comprises 15 residues. Germline lookup yields CDR1 SGHTS and CDR2 YDEGEE. V trimming: 2 bases; J trimming: 8 bases; junction bases outside the gene matches: 10. Each donor's status was that of a healthy bone marrow donor. PCR was performed using 60 Vbeta and 13 Jbeta primers. Using immunoSEQ multiplex PCR, the repertoire was profiled, and TCRdb retains in-frame clones only, with some absent. In the table there are some 130,000 clones, around 73% of which are singletons. In this sample, this clone turned up a few times. What it recognizes is unknown. This receptor was obtained from a human donor in good health. The sample consisted of PBMCs. The chain uses TRBV5-8 and TRBJ1-2; 9 bases line up with TRBD1. The CDR3 region is CASSLTGGGPGGYTF. The DNA for the CDR3 is TGTGCCAGCAGCTTAACAGGGGGCGGCCCCGGAGGCTACACCTTC.